A selection of T cell receptor beta chains follows, all from one sample in a study of blood T cell repertoires in COVID-19. Only in-frame clones appear in the TCRdb table, and some are missing; sequencing was by immunoSEQ multiplex PCR. The top ten clones hold approximately 12% of a sample with 270,000 or so clones, 70% to 90% of them seen once. The sample consisted of peripheral blood. The receptors were sampled from a woman in her twenties or thirties with COVID-19, enrolled during active disease. CDR3s leave out the opening cysteine and the closing phenylalanine or tryptophan. Each record gives: V gene, J gene, clone size, CDR3 protein. The size of a clone is reported for some rows only, either as once, few or many, or as a class for expanded clones.

TRBV10-1,TRBJ2-1,once,ASEGGARNEQF
TRBV29-1,TRBJ2-3,.,SVAGLAGSYTQY
TRBV11-2,TRBJ1-5,few,ASSLDRGGNQPQH
TRBV6-5,TRBJ2-7,.,ATVRTYEQY
TRBV11-2,TRBJ1-1,.,ASSSYKSQGVNTEAF
TRBV28,TRBJ1-1,.,ASRNRGRAEAF
TRBV5-1,TRBJ2-1,.,ASSFYRGNEQF
TRBV4-1,TRBJ1-1,few,ASSQDRMNTEAF
TRBV21-1,TRBJ2-7,.,ASSTSSPVTSGGRSYEQY
TRBV25-1,TRBJ2-3,.,ASSPLGGTGGTDTQY
TRBV5-4,TRBJ2-2,.,ASSTYSGELF
TRBV12-3/TRBV12-4,TRBJ2-7,.,ASSPWDEGEQY
TRBV19,TRBJ2-5,.,ASSNRVKETQY
TRBV5-4,TRBJ1-2,.,ASSLRGAVVGYT
TRBV3-1/TRBV3-2,TRBJ1-4,.,ASSQGGTVEKLF
TRBV6-2/TRBV6-3,TRBJ2-7,.,ASSYRQIYEQY
TRBV11-3,TRBJ2-1,.,ASRGGGANEQF
TRBV30,TRBJ2-7,few,AWSVGASYEQY
TRBV24-1,TRBJ2-7,many,ATSDGGGEQY
TRBV19,TRBJ2-7,.,ASSMAESSEQY